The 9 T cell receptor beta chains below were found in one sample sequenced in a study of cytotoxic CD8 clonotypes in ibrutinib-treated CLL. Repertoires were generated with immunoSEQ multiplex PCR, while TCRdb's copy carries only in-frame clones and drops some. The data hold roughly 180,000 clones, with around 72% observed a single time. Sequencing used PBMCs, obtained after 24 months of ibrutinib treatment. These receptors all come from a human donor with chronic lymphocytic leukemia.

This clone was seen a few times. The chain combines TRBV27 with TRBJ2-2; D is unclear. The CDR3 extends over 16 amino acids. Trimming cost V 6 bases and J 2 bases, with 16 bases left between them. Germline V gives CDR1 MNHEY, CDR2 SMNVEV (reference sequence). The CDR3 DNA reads TGTGCCAGCAGATTGACATATTTACCTAACACCGGGGAGCTGTTTTTT. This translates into CASRLTYLPNTGELFF.

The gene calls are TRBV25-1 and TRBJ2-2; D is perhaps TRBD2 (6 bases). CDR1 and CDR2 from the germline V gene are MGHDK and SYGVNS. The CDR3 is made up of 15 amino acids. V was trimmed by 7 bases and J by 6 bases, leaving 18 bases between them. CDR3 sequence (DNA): TGTGCCAGCATCCTCCGGGAGAACTCTCCCGGGGAGCTGTTTTTT. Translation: CASILRENSPGELFF.

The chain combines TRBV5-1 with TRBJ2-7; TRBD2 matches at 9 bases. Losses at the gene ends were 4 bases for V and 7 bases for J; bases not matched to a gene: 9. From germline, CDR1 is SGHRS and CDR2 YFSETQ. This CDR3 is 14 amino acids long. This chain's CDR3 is CASSLSGRQEEQYF. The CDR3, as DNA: TGCGCCAGCAGCCTTAGCGGGAGACAGGAGGAGCAGTACTTC. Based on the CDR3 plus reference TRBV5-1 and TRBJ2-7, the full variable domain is KAGVTQTPRYLIKTRGQQVTLSCSPISGHRSVSWYQQTPGQGLQFLFEYFSETQRNKGNFPGRFSGRQFSNSRSEMNVSTLELGDSALYLCASSLSGRQEEQYFGPGTRLTVT.

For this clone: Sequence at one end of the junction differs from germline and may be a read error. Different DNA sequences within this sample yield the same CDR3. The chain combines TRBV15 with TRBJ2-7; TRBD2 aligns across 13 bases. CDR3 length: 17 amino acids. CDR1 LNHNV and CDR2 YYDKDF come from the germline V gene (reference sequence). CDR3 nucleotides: TGTGCCACCAGCAGAGCTACCGGACTAGCGGGAGTTTCCGAGCAGTACTTT. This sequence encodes CATSRATGLAGVSEQYF.

The CDR3 loop is CASSQSGREVNNEQFF. CDR3 sequence (DNA): TGTGCCAGCAGTCAGAGCGGGAGAGAAGTCAACAATGAGCAGTTCTTC. The gene calls are TRBV6-6 and TRBJ2-1, with TRBD2 matching over 8 bases. The V and J ends lost 5 bases and 5 bases, in that order; junction bases with no gene match: 11. Per the germline V gene, CDR1 is MNHNY and CDR2 is SVGAGI (reference sequence). The CDR3 is 16 residues long.

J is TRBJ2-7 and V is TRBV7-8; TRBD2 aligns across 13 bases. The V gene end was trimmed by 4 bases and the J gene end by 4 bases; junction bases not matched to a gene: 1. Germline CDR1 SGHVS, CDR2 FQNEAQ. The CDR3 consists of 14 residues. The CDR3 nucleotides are TGTGCCAGCAGCTCGGGACTAGCGGGGTACGAGCAGTACTTC. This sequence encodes CASSSGLAGYEQYF.

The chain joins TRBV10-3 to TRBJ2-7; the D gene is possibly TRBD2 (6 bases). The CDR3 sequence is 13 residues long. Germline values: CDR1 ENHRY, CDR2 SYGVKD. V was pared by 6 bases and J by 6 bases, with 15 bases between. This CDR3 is CAIRDGTAGEQYF. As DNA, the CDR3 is TGTGCCATCAGAGATGGAACAGCGGGCGAGCAGTACTTC.

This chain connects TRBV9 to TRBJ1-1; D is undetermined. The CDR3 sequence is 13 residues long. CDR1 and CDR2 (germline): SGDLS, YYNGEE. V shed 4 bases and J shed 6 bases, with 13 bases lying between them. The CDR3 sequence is CASSPPRTAEAFF. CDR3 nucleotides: TGTGCCAGCAGCCCCCCCCGGACTGCTGAAGCTTTCTTT.

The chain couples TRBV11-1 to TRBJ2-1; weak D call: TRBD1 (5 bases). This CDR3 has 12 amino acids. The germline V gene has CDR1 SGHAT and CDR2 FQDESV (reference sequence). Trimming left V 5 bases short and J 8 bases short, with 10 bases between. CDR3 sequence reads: CASSPRQYEQFF. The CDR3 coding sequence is TGTGCCAGCAGCCCTAGACAGTATGAGCAGTTCTTC.